Sequencing of this T cell receptor beta chain was carried out in a study of blood T cell repertoires in COVID-19. About the study: Material from acute and convalescent COVID-19 was sourced from the United States, Italy and Spain. The cDNA or gDNA used as material had been derived from T cells, B-cell-depleted T cells, or PBMCs.

The CDR3 has 15 amino acids. Per the original data handling: Cell counts per sample came from amplifying reference gene primers. The repertoire was sequenced with immunoSEQ multiplex PCR; TCRdb's copy has only in-frame clones and lacks some. Clone size and the V and J calls come from that table; the DNA yielded D and trimming. The table shows 110,000 to 150,000 clones, with roughly 83% occurring only once. One Seattle source followed patients from active infection through their disease course. The source is a woman in her seventies with COVID-19, enrolled during active disease. The genes are TRBV21-1 and TRBJ2-7; the table assigns TRBD1, which was not confirmed against the DNA. TRBV21-1 is an annotated pseudogene. The sample taken for sequencing was peripheral blood. CDR3 bases: TGTGCCAGCAGCAAAAAGGACAGGGGGATCTACGAGCAGTACTTC. Translation gives CASSKKDRGIYEQYF.